This T cell receptor beta chain was obtained from a study of shared clonotypes between healthy human individuals. Sequencing used immunoSEQ multiplex PCR; TCRdb keeps in-frame clones, though not all of them. The data show 2,500,000 or so clones, 80% to 95% seen once. Trimming stripped 2 bases from V and 6 bases from J, with 24 bases between. Germline values: CDR1 SGHNT, CDR2 YYREEE (reference sequence). The length of the CDR3 is 17 residues. The TCR originated in a man between 18 and 29 years old in good health. Some clones in this sample may be carry-over from other donors' samples. The sequencing input was naive CD4+ T cells from PBMCs. The subset here: CD45RA+ positively selected. V and J are TRBV5-4 and TRBJ2-7; weak D call: TRBD1 (5 bases). The chain's CDR3 is CASSFRPPTDPLREQYF. DNA for the CDR3: TGTGCCAGCAGCTTCCGTCCACCGACAGACCCTTTGCGCGAGCAGTACTTC.